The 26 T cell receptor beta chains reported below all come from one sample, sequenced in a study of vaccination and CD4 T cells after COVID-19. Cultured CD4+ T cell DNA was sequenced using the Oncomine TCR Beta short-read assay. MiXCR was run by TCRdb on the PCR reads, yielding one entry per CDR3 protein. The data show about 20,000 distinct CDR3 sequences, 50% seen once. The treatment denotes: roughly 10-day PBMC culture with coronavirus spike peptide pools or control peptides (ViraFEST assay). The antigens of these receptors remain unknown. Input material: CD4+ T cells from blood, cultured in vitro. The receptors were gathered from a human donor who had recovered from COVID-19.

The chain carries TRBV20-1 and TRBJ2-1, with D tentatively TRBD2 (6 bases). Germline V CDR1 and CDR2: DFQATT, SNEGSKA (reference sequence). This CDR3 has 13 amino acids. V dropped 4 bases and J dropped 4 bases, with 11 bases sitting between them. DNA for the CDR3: TGCAGTGCTACCAGCGGGTCGTACAATGAGCAGTTCTTC. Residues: CSATSGSYNEQFF.

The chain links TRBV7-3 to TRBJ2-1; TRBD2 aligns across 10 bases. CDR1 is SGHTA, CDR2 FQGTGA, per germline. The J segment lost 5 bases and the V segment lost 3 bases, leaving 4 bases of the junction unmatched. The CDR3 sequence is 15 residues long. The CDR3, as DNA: TGTGCCAGCAGCTTTAGCGGGGGGAATCACAATGAGCAGTTCTTC. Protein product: CASSFSGGNHNEQFF. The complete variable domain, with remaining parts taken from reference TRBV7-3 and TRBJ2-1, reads GAGVSQTPSNKVTEKGKYVELRCDPISGHTALYWYRQSLGQGPEFLIYFQGTGAADDSGLPNDRFFAVRPEGSVSTLKIQRTERGDSAVYLCASSFSGGNHNEQFFGPGTRLTVL.

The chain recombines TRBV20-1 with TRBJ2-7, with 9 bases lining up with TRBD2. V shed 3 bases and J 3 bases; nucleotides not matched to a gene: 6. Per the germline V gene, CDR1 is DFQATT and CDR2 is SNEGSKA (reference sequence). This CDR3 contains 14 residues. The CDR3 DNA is TGCAGTGCTAGCGGAGGCGGGAGGGTCTACGAGCAGTACTTC. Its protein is CSASGGGRVYEQYF.

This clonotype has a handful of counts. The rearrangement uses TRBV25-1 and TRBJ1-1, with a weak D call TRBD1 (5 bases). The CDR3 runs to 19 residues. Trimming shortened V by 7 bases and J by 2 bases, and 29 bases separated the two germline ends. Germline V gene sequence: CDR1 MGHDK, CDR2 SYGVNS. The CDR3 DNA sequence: TGTGCCAGCACCCTCCCTTCCCCAAGGGGCCGTTTCCTAAACACTGAAGCTTTCTTT. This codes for CASTLPSPRGRFLNTEAFF.

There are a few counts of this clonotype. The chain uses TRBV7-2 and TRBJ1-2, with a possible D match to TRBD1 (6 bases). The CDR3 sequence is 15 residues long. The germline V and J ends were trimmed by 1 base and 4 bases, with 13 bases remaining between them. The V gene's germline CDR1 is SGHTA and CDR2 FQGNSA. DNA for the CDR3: TGTGCCAGCAGCTTAGGGACAGTACCTTCCTATGGCTACACCTTC. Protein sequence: CASSLGTVPSYGYTF.

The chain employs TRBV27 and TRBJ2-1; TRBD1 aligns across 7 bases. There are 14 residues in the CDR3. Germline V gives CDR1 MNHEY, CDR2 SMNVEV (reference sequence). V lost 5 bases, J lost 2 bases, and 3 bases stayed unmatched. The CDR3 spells CASSRQGTYNEQFF. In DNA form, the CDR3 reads TGTGCCAGCAGTCGACAGGGTACCTACAATGAGCAGTTCTTC.

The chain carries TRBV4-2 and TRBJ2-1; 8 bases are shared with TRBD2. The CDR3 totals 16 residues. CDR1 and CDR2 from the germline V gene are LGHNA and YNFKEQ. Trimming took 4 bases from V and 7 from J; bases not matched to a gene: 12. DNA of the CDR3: TGTGCCAGCAGCCCGATTAGCGGGACCCTTGGGAATGAGCAGTTCTTC. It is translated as CASSPISGTLGNEQFF.

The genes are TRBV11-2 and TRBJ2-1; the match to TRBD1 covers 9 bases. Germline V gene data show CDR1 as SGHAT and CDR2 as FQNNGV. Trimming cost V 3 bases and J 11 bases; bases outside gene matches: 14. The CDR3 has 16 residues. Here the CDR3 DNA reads TGTGCCAGCAGCTTGTTCGGGACAGGGTCCCCTAATAAGCAGTTCTTC. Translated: CASSLFGTGSPNKQFF. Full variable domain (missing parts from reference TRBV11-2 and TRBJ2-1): EAGVAQSPRYKIIEKRQSVAFWCNPISGHATLYWYQQILGQGPKLLIQFQNNGVVDDSQLPKDRFSAERLKGVDSTLKIQPAKLEDSAVYLCASSLFGTGSPNKQFFGPGTRLTVL.

The CDR3 DNA reads as TGCAGTGCAACGAAGCATAGCACAGATACGCAGTATTTT. Protein sequence: CSATKHSTDTQYF. V and J are TRBV20-1 and TRBJ2-3; no clear D. The length of the CDR3 is 13 residues. The germline gives CDR1 DFQATT, CDR2 SNEGSKA (reference sequence). Trimming removed 6 bases from V and 0 bases from J, with 10 bases in between.

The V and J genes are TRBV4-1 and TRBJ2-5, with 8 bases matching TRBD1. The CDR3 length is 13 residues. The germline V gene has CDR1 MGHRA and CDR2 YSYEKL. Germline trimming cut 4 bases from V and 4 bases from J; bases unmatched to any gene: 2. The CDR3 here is CASSRQGLETQYF. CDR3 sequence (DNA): TGCGCCAGCAGCCGACAGGGGCTAGAGACCCAGTACTTC.

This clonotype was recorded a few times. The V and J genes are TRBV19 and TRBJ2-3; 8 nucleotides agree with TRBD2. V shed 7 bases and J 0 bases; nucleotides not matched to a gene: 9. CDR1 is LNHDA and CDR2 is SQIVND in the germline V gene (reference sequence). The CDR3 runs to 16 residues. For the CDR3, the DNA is TGTGCCAGTACGGGGAGGGCTAGCGGGAGCACAGATACGCAGTATTTT. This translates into CASTGRASGSTDTQYF.

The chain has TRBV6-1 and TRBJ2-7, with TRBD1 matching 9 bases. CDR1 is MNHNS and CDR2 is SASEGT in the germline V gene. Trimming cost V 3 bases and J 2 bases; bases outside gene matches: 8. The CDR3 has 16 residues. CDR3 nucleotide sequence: TGTGCCAGCAGTGACCCGGGACAGGGCATGACCTACGAGCAGTACTTC. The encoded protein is CASSDPGQGMTYEQYF.

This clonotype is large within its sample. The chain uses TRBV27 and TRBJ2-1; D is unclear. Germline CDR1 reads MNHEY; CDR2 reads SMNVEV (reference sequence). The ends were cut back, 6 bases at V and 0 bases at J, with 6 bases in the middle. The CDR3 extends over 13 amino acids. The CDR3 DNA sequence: TGTGCCAGCAGCTCCTACTCCTACAATGAGCAGTTCTTC. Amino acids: CASSSYSYNEQFF.

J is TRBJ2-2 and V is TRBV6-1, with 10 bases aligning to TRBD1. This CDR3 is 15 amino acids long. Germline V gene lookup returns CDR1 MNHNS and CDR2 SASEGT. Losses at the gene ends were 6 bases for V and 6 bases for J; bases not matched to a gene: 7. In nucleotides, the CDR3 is TGTGCCAGCAGAACCGGGACAGGGGCGGCCGGGGAGCTGTTTTTT. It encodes CASRTGTGAAGELFF.

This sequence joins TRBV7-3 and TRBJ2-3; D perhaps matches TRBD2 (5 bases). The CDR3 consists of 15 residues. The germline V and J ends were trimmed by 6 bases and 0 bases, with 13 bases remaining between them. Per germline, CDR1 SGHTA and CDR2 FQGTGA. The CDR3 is CASRPTGFSTDTQYF. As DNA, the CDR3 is TGTGCCAGCAGACCTACGGGGTTTAGCACAGATACGCAGTATTTT.

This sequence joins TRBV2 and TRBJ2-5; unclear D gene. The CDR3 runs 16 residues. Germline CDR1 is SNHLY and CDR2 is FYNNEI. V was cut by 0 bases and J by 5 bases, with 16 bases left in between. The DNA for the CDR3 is TGTGCCAGCAGTGAAGCGCGGACGGATATTACGGAGACCCAGTACTTC. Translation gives CASSEARTDITETQYF. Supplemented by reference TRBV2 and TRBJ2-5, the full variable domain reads EPEVTQTPSHQVTQMGQEVILRCVPISNHLYFYWYRQILGQKVEFLVSFYNNEISEKSEIFDDQFSVERPDGSNFTLKIRSTKLEDSAMYFCASSEARTDITETQYFGPGTRLLVL.

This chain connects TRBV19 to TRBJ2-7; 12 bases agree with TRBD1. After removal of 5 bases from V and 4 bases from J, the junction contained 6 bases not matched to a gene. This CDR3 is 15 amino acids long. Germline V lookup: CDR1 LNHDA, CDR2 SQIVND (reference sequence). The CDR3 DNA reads TGTGCCAGTAGTTTCGGGACAGGGGGCGAATACGAGCAGTACTTC. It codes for CASSFGTGGEYEQYF.

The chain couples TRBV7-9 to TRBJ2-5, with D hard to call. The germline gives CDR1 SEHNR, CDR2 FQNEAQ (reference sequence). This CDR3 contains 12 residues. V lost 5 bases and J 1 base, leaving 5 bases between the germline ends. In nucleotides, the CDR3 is TGTGCCAGCAGCCCGTTCCAAGAGACCCAGTACTTC. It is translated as CASSPFQETQYF.

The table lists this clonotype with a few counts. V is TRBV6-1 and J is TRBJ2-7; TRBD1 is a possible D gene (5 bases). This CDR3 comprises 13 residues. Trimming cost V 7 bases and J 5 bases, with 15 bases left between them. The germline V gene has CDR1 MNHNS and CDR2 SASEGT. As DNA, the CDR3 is TGTGCCAGCACCGACAGAGAAACCAACGAGCAGTACTTC. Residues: CASTDRETNEQYF.

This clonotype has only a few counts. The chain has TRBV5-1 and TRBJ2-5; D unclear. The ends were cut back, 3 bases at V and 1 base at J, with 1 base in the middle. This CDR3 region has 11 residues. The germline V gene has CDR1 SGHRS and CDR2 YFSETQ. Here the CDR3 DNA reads TGCGCCAGCAGCTCCCAAGAGACCCAGTACTTC. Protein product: CASSSQETQYF.

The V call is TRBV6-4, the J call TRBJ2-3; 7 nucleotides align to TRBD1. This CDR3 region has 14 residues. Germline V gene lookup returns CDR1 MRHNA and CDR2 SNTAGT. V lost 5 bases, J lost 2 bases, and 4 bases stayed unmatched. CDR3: CASSLTGTTDTQYF. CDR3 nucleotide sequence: TGTGCCAGCAGTTTGACAGGGACCACAGATACGCAGTATTTT.

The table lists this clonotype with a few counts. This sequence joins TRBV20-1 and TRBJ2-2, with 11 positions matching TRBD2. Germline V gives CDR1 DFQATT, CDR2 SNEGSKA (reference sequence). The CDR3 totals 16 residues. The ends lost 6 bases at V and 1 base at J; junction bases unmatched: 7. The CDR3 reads CSALTSGRLNTGELFF. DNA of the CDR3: TGCAGTGCCCTCACTAGCGGGAGATTGAACACCGGGGAGCTGTTTTTT.

The DNA of the CDR3 is TGTGCCAGCAGCCAAAACAGGCCCGGGGATGGCTACACCTTC. Translating it yields CASSQNRPGDGYTF. V and J are TRBV14 and TRBJ1-2; weak D call: TRBD1 (5 bases). This CDR3 is built from 14 residues. V was trimmed by 2 bases and J by 6 bases, leaving 13 bases between them. The germline CDR1 and CDR2 sequences are SGHDN and FVKESK. The full variable domain, its missing parts supplied by reference TRBV14 and TRBJ1-2, is EAGVTQFPSHSVIEKGQTVTLRCDPISGHDNLYWYRRVMGKEIKFLLHFVKESKQDESGMPNNRFLAERTGGTYSTLKVQPAELEDSGVYFCASSQNRPGDGYTFGSGTRLTVV.

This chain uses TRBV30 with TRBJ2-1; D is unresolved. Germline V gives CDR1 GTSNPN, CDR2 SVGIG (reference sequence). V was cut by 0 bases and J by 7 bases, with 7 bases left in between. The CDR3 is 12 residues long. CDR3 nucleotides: TGTGCCTGGAGTGTACTGAGGAATGAGCAGTTCTTC. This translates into CAWSVLRNEQFF.

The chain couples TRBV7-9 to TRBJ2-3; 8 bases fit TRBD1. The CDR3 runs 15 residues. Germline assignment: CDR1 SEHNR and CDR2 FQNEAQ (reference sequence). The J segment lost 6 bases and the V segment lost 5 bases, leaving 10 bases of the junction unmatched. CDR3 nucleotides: TGTGCCAGCAGCCAAGAAGGCCGGGACAGGGATACGCAGTATTTT. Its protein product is CASSQEGRDRDTQYF.

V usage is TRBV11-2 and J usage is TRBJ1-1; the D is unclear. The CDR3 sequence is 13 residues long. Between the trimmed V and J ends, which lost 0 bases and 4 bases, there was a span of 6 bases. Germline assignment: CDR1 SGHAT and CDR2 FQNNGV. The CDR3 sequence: CASSLEGVTEAFF. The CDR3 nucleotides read TGTGCCAGCAGCTTAGAGGGAGTCACTGAAGCTTTCTTT.